Following are 24 T cell receptor beta chains from one sample sequenced in a study of regulatory T cells in long-lasting Graves disease. Regarding time point: newly diagnosed GD, antithyroid drugs for less than 3 months. Researchers made the TCR library from RNA that was extracted from PBMCs. Construction of TCR beta libraries relied on iRepertoire HTBI primers and on Arm-PCR targeting CDR3 regions. In TCRdb, the multiplex PCR reads were re-called with MiXCR into one record per CDR3 protein. The sample records 620,000 or so distinct CDR3 sequences, about 15% being singletons. This sample also belongs to another study, concerning T cells in Graves' hyperthyroidism and ophthalmopathy.

Here the sequenced sample was peripheral blood mononuclear cells (PBMCs), taken at new diagnosis, from a patient treated with antithyroid drugs. These receptor sequences come from a woman aged 25 to 39 with Graves disease.

This clonotype was found a few times. The V call is TRBV3-1, the J call TRBJ1-2; D unresolved. Between the trimmed V and J ends, which lost 0 bases and 5 bases, there was a span of 10 bases. The CDR3 spans 14 residues. Germline V lookup: CDR1 LGHDT, CDR2 YNNKEL (reference sequence). CDR3 in amino acids: CASSQETQGYGYTF. The CDR3 DNA reads as TGTGCCAGCAGCCAAGAAACCCAAGGGTATGGCTACACCTTC.

This clonotype was detected only a few times. The V gene is TRBV24-1, the J gene TRBJ2-5; tentative D call: TRBD1 (6 bases). The V gene lost 4 bases and the J gene lost 1 base, with 12 bases spanning the gap. The CDR3 runs 15 residues. Germline assignment: CDR1 KGHDR and CDR2 SFDVKD. Here the CDR3 reads CATSESGQPQETQYF. The CDR3 nucleotides are TGTGCCACCAGTGAATCGGGACAACCCCAAGAGACCCAGTACTTC.

The rearrangement joins TRBV9 to TRBJ2-1; no clear D gene. Germline CDR1 reads SGDLS; CDR2 reads YYNGEE. V shed 1 base and J shed 6 bases, with 14 bases lying between them. This CDR3 comprises 15 residues. The CDR3 DNA is TGTGCCAGCAGCGTACACTCCTCCCCTGGCAATGAGCAGTTCTTC. Amino acids: CASSVHSSPGNEQFF.

This clonotype was detected many times. This chain connects TRBV28 to TRBJ1-2, with D uncertain. V dropped 5 bases and J dropped 3 bases, with 7 bases sitting between them. CDR3 length: 12 residues. Looked up from germline, CDR1 is MDHEN and CDR2 is SYDVKM. For the CDR3, the DNA is TGTGCCAGCAGTCCCCCGCACTATGGCTACACCTTC. Its protein product is CASSPPHYGYTF.

This clonotype was seen only a few times. V gene TRBV30 combines with J gene TRBJ1-5; D gene uncertain. V lost 2 bases, J lost 4 bases, and 9 bases lay in between. The CDR3 covers 13 residues. Per the germline V gene, CDR1 is GTSNPN and CDR2 is SVGIG (reference sequence). Here the CDR3 reads CAWSTDRNQPQHF. CDR3 sequence (DNA): TGTGCCTGGAGTACCGACCGGAATCAGCCCCAGCATTTT.

This clonotype was detected many times. The CDR3 reads CASSVQGPYEQYF. CDR3 coding DNA: TGTGCCAGCTCAGTCCAGGGGCCCTACGAGCAGTACTTC. The gene calls are TRBV18 and TRBJ2-7; D may be TRBD1 (6 bases). The CDR3 spans 13 residues. Per the germline V gene, CDR1 is KGHSH and CDR2 is LQKENI. The V end lost 5 bases, the J end lost 2 bases, and 10 bases lay between the germline ends.

This clonotype appeared many times. This chain joins TRBV29-1 and TRBJ1-5, with D possibly matching TRBD1 (5 bases). Trimming removed 4 bases at V and 5 bases at J, with 12 bases between. The CDR3 extends over 13 amino acids. Germline V CDR1 and CDR2: SQVTM, ANQGSEA. The CDR3 loop reads CSVAQGLDQPQHF. CDR3 nucleotides: TGCAGCGTTGCCCAGGGTTTGGATCAGCCCCAGCATTTT.

About this clonotype: Just one base apart from a much larger clone, this may be a read error. It is likely a read error, because the conserved phenylalanine at the end of the CDR3 is missing. V usage is TRBV20-1 and J usage is TRBJ1-4; 11 bases align to TRBD1. In germline, CDR1 is DFQATT, CDR2 SNEGSKA (reference sequence). Trimming at V came to 4 bases and at J to 2 bases, leaving 9 bases not matched to a gene. This CDR3 spans 17 amino acids. The CDR3 reads CSATEAGTGGTNEKLFL. CDR3 coding DNA: TGCAGTGCTACCGAAGCCGGGACAGGGGGGACTAATGAAAAACTGTTTCTT.

The rearrangement joins TRBV6-2 or TRBV6-3 to TRBJ2-1, with 11 bases that match TRBD2. Per the germline V gene, CDR1 is MNHEY and CDR2 is SVGEGT. This CDR3 comprises 15 residues. V was pared by 5 bases and J by 6 bases, with 6 bases of the junction left unmatched. The CDR3 DNA sequence: TGTGCCAGCAGTGAACTAGCGGGAGAGAGCAATGAGCAGTTCTTC. It specifies CASSELAGESNEQFF.

This clonotype appeared many times. V and J are TRBV2 and TRBJ2-2; D ambiguous. The V end was cut by 7 bases, the J end by 2 bases, with 11 bases between. CDR1 SNHLY and CDR2 FYNNEI come from the germline V gene. This CDR3 region has 14 residues. CDR3 region: CASNYVKNTGELFF. The DNA for the CDR3 is TGTGCCAGCAACTACGTCAAAAACACCGGGGAGCTGTTTTTT. Drawing the rest from reference TRBV2 and TRBJ2-2, the complete variable domain is EPEVTQTPSHQVTQMGQEVILRCVPISNHLYFYWYRQILGQKVEFLVSFYNNEISEKSEIFDDQFSVERPDGSNFTLKIRSTKLEDSAMYFCASNYVKNTGELFFGEGSRLTVL.

This clonotype showed up many times. The chain recombines TRBV2 with TRBJ2-7; 10 nucleotides match TRBD2. Germline trimming cut 3 bases from V and 4 bases from J; bases unmatched to any gene: 3. The CDR3 consists of 14 residues. Germline V lookup: CDR1 SNHLY, CDR2 FYNNEI. CDR3 nucleotide sequence: TGTGCCAGCAGTGACCTAGCGGGAGTTTACGAGCAGTACTTC. Translating it yields CASSDLAGVYEQYF.

This clonotype was seen ten or more times. V gene TRBV20-1 combines with J gene TRBJ2-2; D call uncertain. The length of the CDR3 is 13 residues. V dropped 5 bases and J dropped 5 bases, with 12 bases sitting between them. Germline CDR1 reads DFQATT; CDR2 reads SNEGSKA (reference sequence). The CDR3 region is CSAVGPFTGELFF. In DNA, the CDR3 is TGCAGTGCTGTTGGCCCATTTACCGGGGAGCTGTTTTTT.

At least ten counts were recorded for this clonotype. The chain recombines TRBV7-2 with TRBJ2-5; TRBD1 matches 7 bases. This CDR3 is built from 13 residues. The V gene end was trimmed by 2 bases and the J gene end by 7 bases; junction bases not matched to a gene: 4. Germline V CDR1 and CDR2: SGHTA, FQGNSA. The CDR3 coding sequence is TGTGCCAGCAGCTTACGGAGACAGGGGACCCAGTACTTC. Its translation is CASSLRRQGTQYF.

There are a few counts of this clonotype. J is TRBJ2-5 and V is TRBV30, with a tentative D call TRBD2 (5 bases). V lost 0 bases and J lost 2, with 13 bases in between. The CDR3 has 15 residues. CDR1 is GTSNPN, CDR2 SVGIG, per germline (reference sequence). As DNA, the CDR3 is TGTGCCTGGAGTGTATACCTGCGAGGGCAAGAGACCCAGTACTTC. Its protein product is CAWSVYLRGQETQYF. The whole variable domain, filled in from reference TRBV30 and TRBJ2-5, reads SQTIHQWPATLVQPVGSPLSLECTVEGTSNPNLYWYRQAAGRGLQLLFYSVGIGQISSEVPQNLSASRPQDRQFILSSKKLLLSDSGFYLCAWSVYLRGQETQYFGPGTRLLVL.

This clonotype was observed a handful of times. The chain employs TRBV2 and TRBJ2-3; D not resolved. The J call is doubtful: the DNA matches TRBJ2-5 better. Per the germline V gene, CDR1 is SNHLY and CDR2 is FYNNEI. This CDR3 comprises 10 residues. CDR3 bases: TGTGCCAGCAGTGTCGGGACCCAGTACTTC. It encodes CASSVGTQYF.

This chain joins TRBV4-1 and TRBJ2-3; D is undetermined. This CDR3 region has 16 residues. Trimming took off 0 bases at V and 1 base at J, with 11 bases between the two ends. In germline, CDR1 is MGHRA, CDR2 YSYEKL. CDR3 in DNA: TGCGCCAGCAGCCAAGATTTACGCGGTGGCACAGATACGCAGTATTTT. It translates to CASSQDLRGGTDTQYF.

This clonotype was counted only a few times. V and J are TRBV4-1 and TRBJ2-5; possible D gene TRBD1, 5 bases. Germline V lookup: CDR1 MGHRA, CDR2 YSYEKL. The CDR3 consists of 16 residues. V dropped 4 bases and J dropped 5 bases, with 20 bases sitting between them. The CDR3 sequence: CASSPAVPGFGETQYF. The CDR3 DNA follows: TGCGCCAGCAGCCCAGCCGTGCCAGGGTTTGGTGAGACCCAGTACTTC.

This clonotype was counted many times. CDR3 coding DNA: TGTGCCAGCAGTCCCGGGACAGGGAACTATGGCTACACCTTC. The encoded protein is CASSPGTGNYGYTF. This rearrangement joins TRBV2 to TRBJ1-2; 9 bases are a match to TRBD1. The V and J ends lost 5 bases and 2 bases, in that order; junction bases with no gene match: 3. Germline V gene data show CDR1 as SNHLY and CDR2 as FYNNEI. The CDR3 contains 14 residues.

This clonotype has a count of ten or more. The V call is TRBV6-9, the J call TRBJ1-4, with 7 bases aligning to TRBD1. Germline CDR1 MNHGY, CDR2 SVAAGI. This CDR3 has 15 residues. Trimming cost V 3 bases and J 8 bases; bases outside gene matches: 9. CDR3 sequence (DNA): TGTGCCAGCAGTTACGGGGGACAGCTAACGGAAAAACTGTTTTTT. It codes for CASSYGGQLTEKLFF.

The gene calls are TRBV13 and TRBJ1-6, with a possible D match to TRBD1 (5 bases). Trimming stripped 5 bases from V and 7 bases from J, with 12 bases between. Per the germline V gene, CDR1 is PRHDT and CDR2 is FYEKMQ (reference sequence). The CDR3 extends over 14 amino acids. The CDR3, as DNA: TGTGCCAGCAGCCCGGCGGGGGAAAATTCACCCCTCCACTTT. It is translated as CASSPAGENSPLHF.

This clonotype was detected many times. CDR3 sequence: CATGTGISYEQYF. In DNA form, the CDR3 reads TGTGCCACCGGGACAGGGATCTCCTACGAGCAGTACTTC. V gene TRBV30 combines with J gene TRBJ2-7; 9 nucleotides match TRBD1. Germline V lookup: CDR1 GTSNPN, CDR2 SVGIG (reference sequence). J lost 0 bases, V lost 8 bases, and 5 bases had no gene match. This CDR3 is built from 13 residues.

With regard to this clonotype: Since a much larger clone is just one base distant, this may be a read error. The rearrangement uses TRBV5-1 and TRBJ1-2, with D maybe TRBD1 (5 bases). The CDR3 extends over 14 amino acids. The V end lost 0 bases, the J end lost 8 bases, and 14 bases lay between the germline ends. Looked up from germline, CDR1 is SGHRS and CDR2 is YFSETQ. DNA for the CDR3: TGCGCCAGCAGCTTGGCGGAAATGGGACTCGGCTACACCTTC. Translating gives CASSLAEMGLGYTF.

This clonotype was seen ten or more times. The rearrangement uses TRBV5-1 and TRBJ1-6; the D gene is possibly TRBD1 (5 bases). CDR1 and CDR2 (germline): SGHRS, YFSETQ. CDR3 length equals 15 residues. V lost 1 base, J lost 9 bases, and 14 bases lay in between. The chain's CDR3 is CASSLSDGGSSPLHF. The CDR3, as DNA: TGCGCCAGCAGCTTGTCGGACGGGGGGAGTTCACCCCTCCACTTT.

The sample holds many counts of this clonotype. The chain combines TRBV12-5 with TRBJ2-1; D gene ambiguous. Germline CDR1 is LGHNT and CDR2 is FRNRAP. V shed 4 bases and J shed 8 bases, with 9 bases lying between them. This CDR3 is 12 amino acids long. The DNA of the CDR3 is TGTGCTAGTGGTTCACCCTCGGATGAGCAGTTCTTC. Protein sequence: CASGSPSDEQFF.